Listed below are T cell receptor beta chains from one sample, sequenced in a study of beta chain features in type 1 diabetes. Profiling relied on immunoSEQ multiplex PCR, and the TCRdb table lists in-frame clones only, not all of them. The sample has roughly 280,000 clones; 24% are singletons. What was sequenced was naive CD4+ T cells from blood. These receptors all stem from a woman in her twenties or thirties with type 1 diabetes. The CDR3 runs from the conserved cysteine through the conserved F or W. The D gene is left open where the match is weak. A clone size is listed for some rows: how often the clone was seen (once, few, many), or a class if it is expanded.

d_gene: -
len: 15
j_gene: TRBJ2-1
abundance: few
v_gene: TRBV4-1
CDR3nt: TGCGCCAGCAGCCGAGACGGGACTGGATTGTTAGAGCAGTTCTTC
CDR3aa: CASSRDGTGLLEQFF

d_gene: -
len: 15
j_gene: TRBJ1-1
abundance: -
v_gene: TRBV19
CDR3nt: TGTGCCAGTAGATCGGGGTCTTACTACGACACTGAAGCTTTCTTT
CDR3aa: CASRSGSYYDTEAFF

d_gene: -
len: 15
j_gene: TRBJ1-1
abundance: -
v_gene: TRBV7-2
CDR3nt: TGTGCCAGCAGCTTACGACTTGCGGAGAACACTGAAGCTTTCTTT
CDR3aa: CASSLRLAENTEAFF

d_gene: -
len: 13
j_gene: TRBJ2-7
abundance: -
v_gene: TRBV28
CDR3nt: TGTGCCAGCAGTTTATATCGGGACAACGAGCAGTACTTC
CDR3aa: CASSLYRDNEQYF

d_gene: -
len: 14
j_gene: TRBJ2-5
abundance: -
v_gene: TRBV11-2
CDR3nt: TGTGCCAGCACCTGGACTTTTCCCGGGGAGACCCAGTACTTC
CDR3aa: CASTWTFPGETQYF

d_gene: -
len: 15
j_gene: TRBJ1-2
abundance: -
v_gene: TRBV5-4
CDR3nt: TGTGCCAGCAGCGTCGCGGGGGCGGAAGACTATGGCTACACCTTC
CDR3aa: CASSVAGAEDYGYTF

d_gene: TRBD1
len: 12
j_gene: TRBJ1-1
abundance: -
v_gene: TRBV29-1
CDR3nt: TGCAGCCTCCGACAGGGGAACACTGAAGCTTTCTTT
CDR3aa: CSLRQGNTEAFF

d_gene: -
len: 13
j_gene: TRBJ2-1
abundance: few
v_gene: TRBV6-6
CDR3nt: TGTGCCAGCAGTTACGGCAGGGCGAATGAGCAGTTCTTC
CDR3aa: CASSYGRANEQFF

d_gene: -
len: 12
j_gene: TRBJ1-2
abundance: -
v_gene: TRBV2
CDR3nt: TGTGCCAGCAGTCCACGGGTTGGGGGCTACACCTTC
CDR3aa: CASSPRVGGYTF

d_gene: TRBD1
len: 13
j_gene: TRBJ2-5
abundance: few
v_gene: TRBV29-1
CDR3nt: TGCAGCGTGGACAGGGGGCGCGGGGAGACCCAGTACTTC
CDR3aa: CSVDRGRGETQYF

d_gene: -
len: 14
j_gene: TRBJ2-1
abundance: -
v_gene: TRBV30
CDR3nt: TGTGCCTGGATTCGTAGCATGATGAACAATGAGCAGTTCTTC
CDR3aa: CAWIRSMMNNEQFF

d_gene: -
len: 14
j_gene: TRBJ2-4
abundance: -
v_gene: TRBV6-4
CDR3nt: TGTGCCAGCAGTGCAGACAGGTTCGCAAACATTCAGTACTTC
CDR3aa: CASSADRFANIQYF

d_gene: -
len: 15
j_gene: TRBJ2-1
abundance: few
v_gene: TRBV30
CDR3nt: TGTGCCTGGAGTGTACGAGGGAGTCTCTACAATGAGCAGTTCTTC
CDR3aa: CAWSVRGSLYNEQFF

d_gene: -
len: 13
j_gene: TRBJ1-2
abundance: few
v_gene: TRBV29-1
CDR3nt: TGCAGCGTTGTACAGGCCCCTTACTATGGCTACACCTTC
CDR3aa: CSVVQAPYYGYTF

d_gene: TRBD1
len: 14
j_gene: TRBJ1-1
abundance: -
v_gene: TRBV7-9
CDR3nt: TGTGCCAGCAGCGAGACAGGGGGGAACACTGAAGCTTTCTTT
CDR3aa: CASSETGGNTEAFF

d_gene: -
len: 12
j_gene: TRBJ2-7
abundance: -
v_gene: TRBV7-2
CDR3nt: TGTGCCAGCAACCGCCAAGGAGGCGAGCAGTACTTC
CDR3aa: CASNRQGGEQYF

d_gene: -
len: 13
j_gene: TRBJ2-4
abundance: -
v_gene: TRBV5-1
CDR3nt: TGCGCCAGCAGTCAGGGGGCCAAAAACATTCAGTACTTC
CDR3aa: CASSQGAKNIQYF

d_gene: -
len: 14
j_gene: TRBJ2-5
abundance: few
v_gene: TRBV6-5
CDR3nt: TGTGCCAGCAGTCGGCAGGGGTTGAGGGAGACCCAGTACTTC
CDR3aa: CASSRQGLRETQYF

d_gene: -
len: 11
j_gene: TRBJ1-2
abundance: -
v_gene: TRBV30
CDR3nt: TGTGCCTGGGGTTATACTTATGGCTACACCTTC
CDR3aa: CAWGYTYGYTF

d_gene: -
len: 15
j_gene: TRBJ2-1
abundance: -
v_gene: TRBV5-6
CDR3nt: TGTGCCAGCAGCCCGACTCCTTCCTCCTACAATGAGCAGTTCTTC
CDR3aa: CASSPTPSSYNEQFF

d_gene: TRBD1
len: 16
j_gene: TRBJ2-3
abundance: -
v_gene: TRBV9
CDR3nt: TGTGCCAGCAGCGCTTACCGGGACAGGGGATGGGATACGCAGTATTTT
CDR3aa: CASSAYRDRGWDTQYF

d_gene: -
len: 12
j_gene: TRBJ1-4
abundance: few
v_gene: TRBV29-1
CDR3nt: TGCAGCGCACAGGGAGCTAATGAAAAACTGTTTTTT
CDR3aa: CSAQGANEKLFF

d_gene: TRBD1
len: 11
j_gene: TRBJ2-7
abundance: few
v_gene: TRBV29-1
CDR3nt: TGCAGCGTGGGACAGGGAGACGAGCAGTACTTC
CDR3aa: CSVGQGDEQYF

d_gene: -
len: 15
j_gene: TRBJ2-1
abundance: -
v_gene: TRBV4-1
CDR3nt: TGCGCCAGCAGCCGTGAGTACCTCACCTACAATGAGCAGTTCTTC
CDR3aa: CASSREYLTYNEQFF

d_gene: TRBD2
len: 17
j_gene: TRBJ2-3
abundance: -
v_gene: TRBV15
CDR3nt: TGTGCCACCAGCAGAGTGACTAGCGGGACGCGGGGAGATACGCAGTATTTT
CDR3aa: CATSRVTSGTRGDTQYF

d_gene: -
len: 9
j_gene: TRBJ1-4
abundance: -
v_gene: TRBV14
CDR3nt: TGTGCCAATCAGGTCGTAATGTTTTTT
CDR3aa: CANQVVMFF

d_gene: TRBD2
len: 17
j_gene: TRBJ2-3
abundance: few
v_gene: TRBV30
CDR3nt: TGTGCCTGGGGGACGGGACTAGCGGGAGGTAACACAGATACGCAGTATTTT
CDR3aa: CAWGTGLAGGNTDTQYF

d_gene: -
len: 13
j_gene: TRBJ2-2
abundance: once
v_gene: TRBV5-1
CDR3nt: TGCGCCAGCAGCAGTAGCTGGGTGGGGGAGCTGTTTTTT
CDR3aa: CASSSSWVGELFF

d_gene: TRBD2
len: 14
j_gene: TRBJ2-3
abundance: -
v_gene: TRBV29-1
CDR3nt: TGCAGCGTAGAGCGGGGCGCCAGCACAGATACGCAGTATTTT
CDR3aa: CSVERGASTDTQYF

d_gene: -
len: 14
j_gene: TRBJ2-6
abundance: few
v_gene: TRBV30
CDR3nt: TGTGCCTGTCAGAGGGACACTGGGGCCAACGTCCTGACTTTC
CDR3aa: CACQRDTGANVLTF

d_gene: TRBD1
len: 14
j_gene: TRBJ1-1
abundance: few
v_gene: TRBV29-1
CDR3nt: TGCAGCGTTGAAAAGGGGACAGGGGACACTGAAGCTTTCTTT
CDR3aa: CSVEKGTGDTEAFF

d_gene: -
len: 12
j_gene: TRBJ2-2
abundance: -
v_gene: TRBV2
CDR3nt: TGTGCCAGCATGAGGTTTGCCGGGGAGCTGTTTTTT
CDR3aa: CASMRFAGELFF

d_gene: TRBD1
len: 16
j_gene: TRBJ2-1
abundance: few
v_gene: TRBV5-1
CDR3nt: TGCGCCAGCAGCTTGGGAACAGGGGGTGTCTACAATGAGCAGTTCTTC
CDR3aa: CASSLGTGGVYNEQFF

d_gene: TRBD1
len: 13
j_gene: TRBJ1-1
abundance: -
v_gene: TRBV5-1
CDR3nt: TGCGCCAGCGTGGCAGGGGGAGGCACTGAAGCTTTCTTT
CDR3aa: CASVAGGGTEAFF

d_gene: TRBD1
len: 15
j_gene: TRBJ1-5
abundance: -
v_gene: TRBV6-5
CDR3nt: TGTGCCAGCAGTCCACAGGGGGGAAGCAATCAGCCCCAGCATTTT
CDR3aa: CASSPQGGSNQPQHF

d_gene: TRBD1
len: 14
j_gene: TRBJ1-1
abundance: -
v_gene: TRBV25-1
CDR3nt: TGTGCCAGCAGTGAAGCCACAGGGGTCACTGAAGCTTTCTTT
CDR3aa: CASSEATGVTEAFF

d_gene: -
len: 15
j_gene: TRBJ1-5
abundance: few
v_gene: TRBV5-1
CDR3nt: TGCGCCAGCAGCTTGGATAGGGACTCCGATCAGCCCCAGCATTTT
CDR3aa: CASSLDRDSDQPQHF

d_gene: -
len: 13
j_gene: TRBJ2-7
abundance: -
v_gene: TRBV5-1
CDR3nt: TGCGCCAGCAGCTTGACCAGCTCCTACGAGCAGTACTTC
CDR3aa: CASSLTSSYEQYF

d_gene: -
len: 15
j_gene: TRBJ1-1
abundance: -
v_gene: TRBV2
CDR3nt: TGTGCCAGCAGTCATTCAGGGATGGTGAACACTGAAGCTTTCTTT
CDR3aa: CASSHSGMVNTEAFF

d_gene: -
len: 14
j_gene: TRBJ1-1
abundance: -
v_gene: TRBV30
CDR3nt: TGTGCCTGGAGAATGGCCCCCCCGGGCACTGAAGCTTTCTTT
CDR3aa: CAWRMAPPGTEAFF